This TCR beta chain was sequenced in a study of cytomegalovirus exposure and HLA in healthy donors. Study-level information: Around 89 million unique TCRs from HLA-typed donors made up an early data release. Study conclusions and caveats: CMV serostatus was the only immune exposure information that was available. The classifier, whose performance was assessed in both the original and validation cohorts, reportedly diagnosed cytomegalovirus status with high specificity and sensitivity. Most subjects' HLA-A and HLA-B alleles were reportedly predicted from TCR beta sequences.

This CDR3 spans 16 amino acids. Losses at the gene ends were 2 bases for V and 4 bases for J; bases not matched to a gene: 3. The germline V gene has CDR1 LNHDA and CDR2 SQIVND (reference sequence). On this clone: What it binds is not known.

Amplification used 60 Vbeta primers and 13 Jbeta primers. Method: immunoSEQ multiplex PCR; TCRdb's copy keeps in-frame clones and lacks some. Seen here are 150,000 or so clones, about three quarters observed once, and the top ten hold about 0.66%. Source material: PBMCs. The sequence derives from a male donor in good health and CMV-seronegative. The chain joins TRBV19 to TRBJ2-1; 12 bases fit TRBD2. The DNA of the CDR3 is TGTGCCAGTAGTATACAGGGGACTAGCGGGTACAATGAGCAGTTCTTC. The encoded protein is CASSIQGTSGYNEQFF.